One and the same sample provided the 11 T cell receptor beta chains below, sequenced in a study of identical twins. TCRdb re-called the 5' RACE reads with MiXCR, one entry per CDR3 protein. The table lists 350,000 to 500,000 distinct CDR3 sequences, about 18% of them singletons. The sequenced material came from naive T cells sorted from blood. These receptors were collected from a man aged 45 to 65 in good health.

The table lists this clonotype with a few counts. The chain uses TRBV7-2 and TRBJ2-1, with TRBD2 identical over 9 bases. With 0 bases clipped from V and 9 bases from J, the junction kept 9 bases outside the gene matches. The germline V gene encodes CDR1 SGHTA and CDR2 FQGNSA. The CDR3 is made up of 16 amino acids. The CDR3 region is CASSLANPGLASEQFF. DNA of the CDR3: TGTGCCAGCAGCTTAGCAAATCCGGGACTAGCTAGTGAGCAGTTCTTC.

The V call is TRBV12-3 or TRBV12-4, the J call TRBJ2-7, with 10 bases lining up with TRBD2. CDR3 size: 14 residues. The V and J ends lost 5 bases and 5 bases, in that order; junction bases with no gene match: 6. CDR3 loop: CASSILAGSDEQYF. The CDR3 nucleotides read TGTGCCAGCAGTATACTAGCGGGATCGGACGAGCAGTACTTC.

This clonotype was seen repeatedly, ten times or more. The rearrangement uses TRBV24-1 and TRBJ2-1; D possibly uses TRBD1 or TRBD2 (5 bases each). The germline V gene has CDR1 KGHDR and CDR2 SFDVKD. The CDR3 consists of 15 residues. V was trimmed by 4 bases and J by 4 bases, leaving 13 bases between them. The DNA for the CDR3 is TGTGCCACCAGTGAGACCCACTGGGGGTACAATGAGCAGTTCTTC. Amino acid sequence: CATSETHWGYNEQFF.

This clonotype was counted many times. This sequence joins TRBV4-3 and TRBJ2-7, with TRBD1 matching over 8 bases. Trimming removed 2 bases from V and 2 bases from J; junction bases left unmatched: 2. Per the germline V gene, CDR1 is LGHNA and CDR2 is YSLEER. This CDR3 comprises 14 residues. The CDR3 loop reads CASSQWTGPYEQYF. The CDR3 DNA sequence: TGCGCCAGCAGCCAATGGACAGGGCCCTACGAGCAGTACTTC.

The chain combines TRBV19 with TRBJ2-7; D possibly uses TRBD1 or TRBD2 (5 bases each). This CDR3 spans 13 amino acids. The V end lost 8 bases, the J end lost 9 bases, and 20 bases lay between the germline ends. Germline V gives CDR1 LNHDA, CDR2 SQIVND (reference sequence). The CDR3: CASSRDKGSRQYF. CDR3 DNA: TGTGCCAGTTCCAGAGATAAGGGGAGTCGGCAGTACTTC.

The rearrangement links TRBV4-3 to TRBJ2-7; 7 bases are shared with TRBD2. The CDR3 runs to 15 residues. In germline, CDR1 is LGHNA, CDR2 YSLEER. The J segment lost 2 bases and the V segment lost 4 bases, leaving 8 bases of the junction unmatched. The CDR3 DNA reads as TGCGCCAGCAGCCCCCAAGTGGCGGGGGCCTACGAGCAGTACTTC. It translates to CASSPQVAGAYEQYF.

This clonotype is a singleton in its sample. The chain recombines TRBV5-6 with TRBJ1-4, with 12 bases lining up with TRBD1. Losses at the gene ends were 4 bases for V and 7 bases for J; bases not matched to a gene: 2. Germline V gives CDR1 SGHDT, CDR2 YYEEEE. CDR3 length: 14 residues. CDR3 in DNA: TGTGCCAGCAGCGGGACAGGGGGCCCTGAAAAACTGTTTTTT. Translated, it gives CASSGTGGPEKLFF.

This clonotype was recorded a few times. The chain joins TRBV29-1 to TRBJ2-2; D is undetermined. The CDR3 covers 9 residues. CDR1 SQVTM and CDR2 ANQGSEA come from the germline V gene. Deletions cut 1 base from V and 9 bases from J, with 0 bases between. CDR3 sequence reads: CSVEGELFF. CDR3 sequence (DNA): TGCAGCGTTGAAGGGGAGCTGTTTTTT.

In its sample, this clonotype was seen a few times. J is TRBJ1-2 and V is TRBV6-1, with D possibly being TRBD1 (5 bases). Between the trimmed V and J ends, which lost 0 bases and 1 base, there was a span of 9 bases. This CDR3 has 15 residues. Germline V lookup: CDR1 MNHNS, CDR2 SASEGT. The CDR3 spells CASSEAGTDNYGYTF. In nucleotides, the CDR3 is TGTGCCAGCAGTGAAGCGGGGACGGATAACTATGGCTACACCTTC.

This clonotype has just a few counts. The genes are TRBV12-3 or TRBV12-4 and TRBJ2-3; 11 nucleotides line up with TRBD2. The CDR3 is made up of 15 amino acids. Losses at the gene ends were 5 bases for V and 2 bases for J; bases not matched to a gene: 3. CDR3 amino acids: CASSGTSGPTDTQYF. The CDR3 DNA sequence: TGTGCCAGCAGTGGGACTAGCGGACCCACAGATACGCAGTATTTT.

The chain links TRBV11-2 to TRBJ2-2; D remains ambiguous. This CDR3 has 16 amino acids. Looked up from germline, CDR1 is SGHAT and CDR2 is FQNNGV. Between the trimmed V and J ends, which lost 6 bases and 4 bases, there was a span of 18 bases. The CDR3 reads CASSIALVPTTGELFF. For the CDR3, the DNA is TGTGCCAGCAGTATCGCTTTGGTTCCAACCACCGGGGAGCTGTTTTTT.